This TCR beta chain was sequenced in a study of T cell repertoires in cytomegalovirus infection. On the study more broadly: An indication of both CMV infection and matching HLA type came from public TCR beta signatures.

Broader study findings: The study found HLA-C-restricted CMV-specific TCR beta clonotypes dominating the ex vivo response. Based on cumulative public TCR beta family frequency, carriers of CMV plus the relevant HLA were identified.

This clonotype has ten or more counts. What it binds is unknown. V dropped 2 bases and J dropped 5; count of bases not matched to a gene: 4. The CDR3 is 14 residues long. Germline CDR1 and CDR2: SGHVS and FNYEAQ. MiXCR, applied by TCRdb to the reads, yields one record per CDR3 protein. The table lists some 600,000 distinct CDR3 sequences, approximately 24% of them singletons, with less than 10% in the top ten. This chain links TRBV7-6 with TRBJ2-5; 8 nucleotides match TRBD2. The TCR was taken from a human donor in good health (CMV status not recorded). Some clones in this sample may be carry-over from other donors' samples. Sequencing was carried out using CD8+ T cells from PBMCs. The CDR3 loop reads CASSLRGLEETQYF. The CDR3 nucleotides read TGTGCCAGCAGCTTAAGGGGACTAGAGGAGACCCAGTACTTC.